This TCR beta chain emerged from a study of T cells in Graves' hyperthyroidism and ophthalmopathy. The CDR3 is made up of 16 amino acids. The V gene end was trimmed by 6 bases and the J gene end by 2 bases; junction bases not matched to a gene: 6. This clonotype was picked up many times. Authors of the study amplified TCR beta CDR3 regions from RNA transcripts. First-round RT-PCR targeting the TCR CDR3 was performed with the HTBI primer set. TCRdb re-called the multiplex PCR reads through MiXCR, storing one row per CDR3 protein. There are around 260,000 distinct CDR3 sequences in the sample; 20% to 25% occur only once, and about 25% lies in the top ten. Before ophthalmopathy appeared, progressors gave blood at initial hyperthyroidism diagnosis. PBMCs came from 9 to 10 ml fresh peripheral blood.

The chain couples TRBV12-3 or TRBV12-4 to TRBJ1-5, with 11 bases lining up with TRBD1. Sequencing input: blood. This receptor was taken from a man aged 35-49 years with Graves' hyperthyroidism that later progressed to Graves' ophthalmopathy. The CDR3 spells CASSPDRGQGNQPQHF. The DNA of the CDR3 is TGTGCCAGCAGCCCGGACAGGGGGCAGGGCAATCAGCCCCAGCATTTT.